A selection of T cell receptor beta chains follows, all from one sample in a study of response to subunit inactivated influenza vaccine. TCRdb called the RT-PCR reads again in MiXCR, with one record for every CDR3 protein. The repertoire holds 600,000 to 850,000 distinct CDR3 sequences, with less than 15% as singletons. The material was PBMCs from blood, obtained 14 days before vaccination. These TCRs come from a man aged 50 or older who received an inactivated influenza vaccine. Each CDR3 is given with its conserved first and last residue. Each record gives: J gene, V gene, clone size, D gene, CDR3 DNA, CDR3 protein. The D gene is left open where the match is weak. Size is omitted from some rows. Given values are once, few, many or a class for expanded clones.

j_call: TRBJ1-1; v_call: TRBV12-3/TRBV12-4; clone_size: .; d_call: TRBD1; cdr3_nt: TGTGCCAGCACTTCCGGGGACAGGAACACTGAAGCTTTCTTT; cdr3_aa: CASTSGDRNTEAFF
j_call: TRBJ2-7; v_call: TRBV20-1; clone_size: many; d_call: TRBD1; cdr3_nt: TGCAGTGCTAGAGCACGGACAGGGGGTTTCTACGAGCAGTACTTC; cdr3_aa: CSARARTGGFYEQYF
j_call: TRBJ2-3; v_call: TRBV29-1; clone_size: .; d_call: .; cdr3_nt: TGCAGCGTTATCCACTTAGCTGCCAGCACAGATACGCAGTATTTT; cdr3_aa: CSVIHLAASTDTQYF
j_call: TRBJ2-7; v_call: TRBV7-2; clone_size: .; d_call: TRBD1; cdr3_nt: TGTGCCAGCAGCTCCAGGGGGAACTACGAGCAGTACTTC; cdr3_aa: CASSSRGNYEQYF
j_call: TRBJ1-2; v_call: TRBV12-3/TRBV12-4; clone_size: .; d_call: TRBD1; cdr3_nt: TGTGCCAGCAAACGGGACAGGGCTGGGAATGGCTACACCTTC; cdr3_aa: CASKRDRAGNGYTF
j_call: TRBJ1-6; v_call: TRBV7-6; clone_size: .; d_call: .; cdr3_nt: TGTGCCAGCAGCTTGAAGGGGGAGATTTCACCCCTCCACTTT; cdr3_aa: CASSLKGEISPLHF
j_call: TRBJ2-1; v_call: TRBV6-1; clone_size: .; d_call: TRBD2; cdr3_nt: TGTGCCAGCAGTCAGGCGGGAGTCTACAATGAGCAGTTCTTC; cdr3_aa: CASSQAGVYNEQFF
j_call: TRBJ2-7; v_call: TRBV12-3/TRBV12-4; clone_size: many; d_call: TRBD1; cdr3_nt: TGTGCCAGCAGTCAATCCGGGACAGGGTTCGAGCAGTACTTC; cdr3_aa: CASSQSGTGFEQYF
j_call: TRBJ1-1; v_call: TRBV28; clone_size: .; d_call: .; cdr3_nt: TGTGCCAGCAGTTCCCCCCTAGGGCCGAACACTGAAGCTTTCTTT; cdr3_aa: CASSSPLGPNTEAFF
j_call: TRBJ2-1; v_call: TRBV5-1; clone_size: few; d_call: TRBD2; cdr3_nt: TGTGCCAGCTCAGAGGGACTAGCGGGCAACAATGAGCAGTTCTTC; cdr3_aa: CASSEGLAGNNEQFF
j_call: TRBJ1-4; v_call: TRBV30; clone_size: .; d_call: .; cdr3_nt: TGTGCCTGGAGTAGCCAGGGGAGTCGTGAAAAACTGTTTTTT; cdr3_aa: CAWSSQGSREKLFF
j_call: TRBJ2-7; v_call: TRBV7-8; clone_size: few; d_call: .; cdr3_nt: TGTGCCAGCAGCTTAAGGTTAGGCCAGGCCCTACGCGAGCAGTACTTC; cdr3_aa: CASSLRLGQALREQYF
j_call: TRBJ2-4; v_call: TRBV10-3; clone_size: many; d_call: TRBD2; cdr3_nt: TGTGCCATCAGTGAGTCGACGGGGGGACTCGGAAACATTCAGTACTTC; cdr3_aa: CAISESTGGLGNIQYF
j_call: TRBJ2-7; v_call: TRBV5-1; clone_size: .; d_call: .; cdr3_nt: TGCGCCAGCAGCTTGAAGGCAGAACAGGGCGAGCAGTACTTC; cdr3_aa: CASSLKAEQGEQYF
j_call: TRBJ2-2; v_call: TRBV11-2; clone_size: few; d_call: TRBD1; cdr3_nt: TGTGCCAGCAGCTTAGAGGCCCAGGGGGCTGTTTCCGGGGAGCTGTTTTTT; cdr3_aa: CASSLEAQGAVSGELFF
j_call: TRBJ2-1; v_call: TRBV20-1; clone_size: .; d_call: TRBD2; cdr3_nt: TGCAGTGCCTCGGCGGCTAGCGGCCAAGACAATGAGCAGTTCTTC; cdr3_aa: CSASAASGQDNEQFF
j_call: TRBJ1-2; v_call: TRBV6-5; clone_size: .; d_call: .; cdr3_nt: TGTGCCAGCAGTTACTCGAGATTTGGCCGAGACTATGGCTACACCTTC; cdr3_aa: CASSYSRFGRDYGYTF
j_call: TRBJ1-1; v_call: TRBV27; clone_size: .; d_call: .; cdr3_nt: TGTGCCAGCAGTGAGAACTGGATGAACACTGAAGCTTTCTTT; cdr3_aa: CASSENWMNTEAFF
j_call: TRBJ2-1; v_call: TRBV7-8; clone_size: many; d_call: TRBD2; cdr3_nt: TGTGCCAGCAGCTTACGTCGTCCGTGGGCTAGCGGCTTTGTTAATGAGCAGTTCTTC; cdr3_aa: CASSLRRPWASGFVNEQFF
j_call: TRBJ2-3; v_call: TRBV20-1; clone_size: few; d_call: TRBD2; cdr3_nt: TGCAGTGCGCCAGGACTAGCGGGGCCACCAGATACGCAGTATTTT; cdr3_aa: CSAPGLAGPPDTQYF
j_call: TRBJ2-7; v_call: TRBV5-8; clone_size: .; d_call: .; cdr3_nt: TGTGCCAGCAGCCTGGCGACTCTTCTCGAGCAGTACTTC; cdr3_aa: CASSLATLLEQYF
j_call: TRBJ2-5; v_call: TRBV10-3; clone_size: many; d_call: .; cdr3_nt: TGTGCCATCAGGGACTGGAAGAAAGAGACCCAGTACTTC; cdr3_aa: CAIRDWKKETQYF
j_call: TRBJ2-3; v_call: TRBV10-3; clone_size: few; d_call: .; cdr3_nt: TGTGCCATCAGGACATCCACAGATACGCAGTATTTT; cdr3_aa: CAIRTSTDTQYF
j_call: TRBJ2-5; v_call: TRBV18; clone_size: few; d_call: TRBD2; cdr3_nt: TGTGCCAGCTCACCCGGACTAGCGGACGTGTCCCAGTACTTC; cdr3_aa: CASSPGLADVSQYF
j_call: TRBJ2-1; v_call: TRBV29-1; clone_size: many; d_call: .; cdr3_nt: TGCAGCGTTGAAGTCGGGAGCCGGCCGTCCAATGAGCAGTTCTTC; cdr3_aa: CSVEVGSRPSNEQFF
j_call: TRBJ2-2; v_call: TRBV10-3; clone_size: .; d_call: TRBD1; cdr3_nt: TGTGCCATCAGGGCCGGGACAGGGGTTCCGGGGAAGAACACCGGGGAGCTGTTTTTT; cdr3_aa: CAIRAGTGVPGKNTGELFF
j_call: TRBJ1-3; v_call: TRBV10-2; clone_size: .; d_call: .; cdr3_nt: TGCGCCAGCTCCGGGACTACGCCTTCTGGAAACACCATATATTTT; cdr3_aa: CASSGTTPSGNTIYF
j_call: TRBJ1-6; v_call: TRBV5-1; clone_size: few; d_call: .; cdr3_nt: TGCGCCAGCAGCTTGGGGTGGGGTTCACCCCTCCACTTT; cdr3_aa: CASSLGWGSPLHF
j_call: TRBJ2-3; v_call: TRBV12-3/TRBV12-4; clone_size: few; d_call: .; cdr3_nt: TGTGCCAGCAGTTTAGTGGCGGTAGGCACAGATACGCAGTATTTT; cdr3_aa: CASSLVAVGTDTQYF
j_call: TRBJ2-1; v_call: TRBV10-3; clone_size: many; d_call: .; cdr3_nt: TGTGCCATCAGTGGCAAGGACCTCAATGAGCAGTTCTTC; cdr3_aa: CAISGKDLNEQFF
j_call: TRBJ2-3; v_call: TRBV5-6; clone_size: many; d_call: TRBD1; cdr3_nt: TGTGCCAGCAGCATCAGGGGGCGGGCAGATACGCAGTATTTT; cdr3_aa: CASSIRGRADTQYF
j_call: TRBJ2-5; v_call: TRBV4-3; clone_size: .; d_call: TRBD1; cdr3_nt: TGCGCCAGCAGCCAGAGGACAGGGGAGACCCAGTACTTC; cdr3_aa: CASSQRTGETQYF
j_call: TRBJ1-2; v_call: TRBV5-1; clone_size: few; d_call: .; cdr3_nt: TGCGCCAGCAGCTACCCGACAGGCGCTATCTCCTATGGCTACACCTTC; cdr3_aa: CASSYPTGAISYGYTF
j_call: TRBJ1-4; v_call: TRBV28; clone_size: few; d_call: TRBD1; cdr3_nt: TGTGCCAGCAGTTTGACGATAGGGACAGGGAGTGAAAAACTGTTTTTT; cdr3_aa: CASSLTIGTGSEKLFF
j_call: TRBJ1-5; v_call: TRBV30; clone_size: .; d_call: .; cdr3_nt: TGTGCCTGGAGTCAGTGGGCGGATCAGCCCCAGCATTTT; cdr3_aa: CAWSQWADQPQHF
j_call: TRBJ2-2; v_call: TRBV6-2/TRBV6-3; clone_size: .; d_call: TRBD2; cdr3_nt: TGTGCCAGCAGAAAGACAGGCCGCGGGGGGACCGGGGAGCTGTTTTTT; cdr3_aa: CASRKTGRGGTGELFF
j_call: TRBJ1-2; v_call: TRBV5-1; clone_size: few; d_call: TRBD1; cdr3_nt: TGCGCCACCAGACAGGGCTCAAAGATGGGCTACACCTTC; cdr3_aa: CATRQGSKMGYTF
j_call: TRBJ1-1; v_call: TRBV4-1; clone_size: few; d_call: .; cdr3_nt: TGCGCCAGCAGCCATGGGGCAGGGTGGTTGACTGAAGCTTTCTTT; cdr3_aa: CASSHGAGWLTEAFF
j_call: TRBJ2-6; v_call: TRBV7-9; clone_size: few; d_call: TRBD1; cdr3_nt: TGTGCCAGCAGCCCGGGACAGGGGGCTTCTGGGGCCAACGTCCTGACTTTC; cdr3_aa: CASSPGQGASGANVLTF
j_call: TRBJ1-2; v_call: TRBV5-6; clone_size: .; d_call: .; cdr3_nt: TGTGCCAGCAGCCCGGGTTATCCATCTGGCTACACCTTC; cdr3_aa: CASSPGYPSGYTF
j_call: TRBJ2-7; v_call: TRBV20-1; clone_size: .; d_call: .; cdr3_nt: TGCAGTGCTAACCCTACAGGGAGGGGCTCCTACGAGCAGTACTTC; cdr3_aa: CSANPTGRGSYEQYF
j_call: TRBJ2-4; v_call: TRBV4-2; clone_size: .; d_call: TRBD2; cdr3_nt: TGTGCCAGCAGCCCTGGTCCGGGACTAGCGGGAGGAGACGAAAACATTCAGTACTTC; cdr3_aa: CASSPGPGLAGGDENIQYF
j_call: TRBJ2-5; v_call: TRBV4-1; clone_size: few; d_call: .; cdr3_nt: TGCGCCAGCGCCCCCATGGGGGCGTTGGGTGGAGAGACCCAGTACTTC; cdr3_aa: CASAPMGALGGETQYF
j_call: TRBJ2-3; v_call: TRBV30; clone_size: .; d_call: .; cdr3_nt: TGTGCCGGACGGGATATGGGGACTCTAAGCACAGATACGCAGTATTTT; cdr3_aa: CAGRDMGTLSTDTQYF
j_call: TRBJ2-7; v_call: TRBV2; clone_size: .; d_call: TRBD2; cdr3_nt: TGTGCCAGCAGTAAGACTAGCCGCTACGAGCAGTACTTC; cdr3_aa: CASSKTSRYEQYF
j_call: TRBJ1-5; v_call: TRBV18; clone_size: .; d_call: .; cdr3_nt: TGTGCCAGCTCACCAGGGCAGGGGTCCAGCAATCAGCCCCAGCATTTT; cdr3_aa: CASSPGQGSSNQPQHF
j_call: TRBJ2-7; v_call: TRBV7-2; clone_size: .; d_call: TRBD2; cdr3_nt: TGTGCCAGCAGCCCTGGACTAGCGAGGGGCGAGCAGTACTTC; cdr3_aa: CASSPGLARGEQYF
j_call: TRBJ2-7; v_call: TRBV2; clone_size: .; d_call: .; cdr3_nt: TGTGCCAGCAGTGAGTGGGGTTACGAGCAGTACTTC; cdr3_aa: CASSEWGYEQYF
j_call: TRBJ2-5; v_call: TRBV10-3; clone_size: .; d_call: .; cdr3_nt: TGTGCCATCAGTGAGCGTCTACAGCAAGAGACCCAGTACTTC; cdr3_aa: CAISERLQQETQYF
j_call: TRBJ2-1; v_call: TRBV20-1; clone_size: .; d_call: TRBD1; cdr3_nt: TGCAGTGCTTTAGACCGGGACAGGGGAGTCAATGAGCAGTTCTTC; cdr3_aa: CSALDRDRGVNEQFF
j_call: TRBJ1-5; v_call: TRBV5-1; clone_size: many; d_call: TRBD1; cdr3_nt: TGCGCCAGCAGCTTGACAGGGGTGGGCCAGCCCCAGCATTTT; cdr3_aa: CASSLTGVGQPQHF
j_call: TRBJ1-5; v_call: TRBV12-3/TRBV12-4; clone_size: .; d_call: .; cdr3_nt: TGTGCCAGCAGAGACCGGGAGTTCAATCAGCCCCAGCATTTT; cdr3_aa: CASRDREFNQPQHF
j_call: TRBJ2-1; v_call: TRBV29-1; clone_size: .; d_call: TRBD2; cdr3_nt: TGCAGTCTGACTAGCGGGAGCAATGAGCAGTTCTTC; cdr3_aa: CSLTSGSNEQFF
j_call: TRBJ2-1; v_call: TRBV28; clone_size: many; d_call: .; cdr3_nt: TGTGCCAGCAGTTTACCTAACAATGAGCAGTTCTTC; cdr3_aa: CASSLPNNEQFF
j_call: TRBJ2-7; v_call: TRBV15; clone_size: .; d_call: .; cdr3_nt: TGTGCCACCAGCAGAGGGGCTAGCGCAGCCTACGAGCAGTACTTC; cdr3_aa: CATSRGASAAYEQYF
j_call: TRBJ2-7; v_call: TRBV4-3; clone_size: .; d_call: TRBD1; cdr3_nt: TGCGCCAGCAGCCAAGATGGGACAGGGGGCGGCGAGCAGTACTTC; cdr3_aa: CASSQDGTGGGEQYF
j_call: TRBJ1-5; v_call: TRBV15; clone_size: .; d_call: .; cdr3_nt: TGTGCCACCAGCAGAGATTCGAGAGTCTCTCGGGATCAGCCCCAGCATTTT; cdr3_aa: CATSRDSRVSRDQPQHF
j_call: TRBJ1-1; v_call: TRBV11-2; clone_size: .; d_call: .; cdr3_nt: TGTGCCAGCAGCTTACAGGAACACACTGAAGCTTTCTTT; cdr3_aa: CASSLQEHTEAFF
j_call: TRBJ1-1; v_call: TRBV2; clone_size: .; d_call: .; cdr3_nt: TGTGCCAGCATCAGTAACACTGAAGCTTTCTTT; cdr3_aa: CASISNTEAFF
j_call: TRBJ1-5; v_call: TRBV20-1; clone_size: .; d_call: .; cdr3_nt: TGCAGTGCTAGAGAGGGCGAGGGTCAGCCCCAGCATTTT; cdr3_aa: CSAREGEGQPQHF